The T cell receptor beta chain under discussion was sequenced for a study of breast tumors, draining lymph nodes, adjacent tissues. Study results and limitations: Findings are consistent with lymph node origin and intratumoral expansion of most tumor T cells.

Axillary draining lymph nodes of breast cancer patients supplied the node samples. Germline values: CDR1 DFQATT, CDR2 SNEGSKA (reference sequence). The CDR3 has 9 amino acids. Each CDR3 protein is one row after TCRdb ran MiXCR on the multiplex PCR reads. The profile shows 140,000 to 150,000 distinct CDR3 sequences, about 31% of them singletons. Notes on this clonotype: The antigen is undetermined. One end of the junction varies from germline; a read error may be responsible.

Sequences were obtained from axillary lymph node tissue. The V call is TRBV20-1, the J call TRBJ2-1; no clear D. The clonotype originates from a female donor with breast cancer. Some clones in this sample may be carry-over from other donors' samples. As DNA, the CDR3 is TGCAGTGCTCAAGCCGGGCCAACCTTC. This gives the protein CSAQAGPTF.